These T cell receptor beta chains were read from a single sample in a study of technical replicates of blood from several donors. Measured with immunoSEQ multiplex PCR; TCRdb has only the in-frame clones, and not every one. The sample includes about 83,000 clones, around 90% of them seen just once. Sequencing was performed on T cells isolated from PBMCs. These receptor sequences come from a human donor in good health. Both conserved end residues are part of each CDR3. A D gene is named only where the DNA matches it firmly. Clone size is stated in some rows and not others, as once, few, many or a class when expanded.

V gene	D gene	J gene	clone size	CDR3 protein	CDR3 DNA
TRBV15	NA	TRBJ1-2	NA	CATSPTESGNYGYTF	TGTGCCACCAGCCCCACAGAGTCCGGTAACTATGGCTACACCTTC
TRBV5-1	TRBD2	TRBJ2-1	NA	CASSLDLAGGPSYEQFF	TGCGCCAGCAGCTTGGACCTCGCGGGAGGTCCCTCATATGAGCAGTTCTTC
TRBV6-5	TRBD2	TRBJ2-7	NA	CASSSGAGSDEQYF	TGTGCCAGCAGTTCAGGAGCGGGGAGTGACGAGCAGTACTTC
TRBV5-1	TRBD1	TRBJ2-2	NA	CASRFGTGHTGELFF	TGCGCCAGCAGATTCGGGACAGGGCACACCGGGGAGCTGTTTTTT
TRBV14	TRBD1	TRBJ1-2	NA	CASSQDTWRTGFNGYTF	TGTGCCAGCAGCCAAGACACTTGGCGGACAGGGTTCAATGGCTACACCTTC
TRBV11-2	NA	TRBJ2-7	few	CASSLSGYGGYEQYF	TGTGCCAGCAGCTTATCAGGGTACGGGGGATACGAGCAGTACTTC
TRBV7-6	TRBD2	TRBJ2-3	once	CASSPFSLAGGATDTQYF	TGTGCCAGCAGCCCCTTCTCCTTGGCGGGAGGGGCCACAGATACGCAGTATTTT
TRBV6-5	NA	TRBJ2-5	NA	CASSGPAAQETQYF	TGTGCCAGCAGTGGGCCAGCGGCCCAAGAGACCCAGTACTTC
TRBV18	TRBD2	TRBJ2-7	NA	CASSPRAGVPYEQYF	TGTGCCAGCTCACCAAGAGCGGGAGTACCCTACGAGCAGTACTTC
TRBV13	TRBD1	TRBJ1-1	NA	CASSNTGQGATEAFF	TGTGCCAGCAGCAACACGGGACAGGGGGCGACTGAAGCTTTCTTT
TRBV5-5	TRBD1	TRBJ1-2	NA	CASSRDRDSRLYGYTF	TGTGCCAGCAGCAGAGACCGGGACAGCCGACTTTATGGCTACACCTTC
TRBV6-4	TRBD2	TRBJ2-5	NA	CASSEGTSGGRGSGETQYF	TGTGCCAGCAGTGAAGGGACTAGCGGGGGGAGGGGGTCAGGGGAGACCCAGTACTTC
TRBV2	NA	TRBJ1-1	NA	CASSALGRASLSAHTEAFF	TGTGCCAGCAGTGCTCTGGGCAGGGCGTCCCTCTCGGCACACACTGAAGCTTTCTTT
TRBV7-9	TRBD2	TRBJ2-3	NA	CASSARTSGLLGDTQYF	TGTGCCAGCAGCGCCAGGACTAGCGGACTCCTTGGGGATACGCAGTATTTT
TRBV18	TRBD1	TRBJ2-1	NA	CASSPNRGVDNEQFF	TGTGCCAGCTCACCAAACAGGGGGGTCGACAATGAGCAGTTCTTC
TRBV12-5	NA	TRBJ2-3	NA	CATRGSETDTQYF	TGTGCGACGCGAGGGTCAGAAACAGATACGCAGTATTTT
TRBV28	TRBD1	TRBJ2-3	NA	CASSTPGQGLTDTQYF	TGTGCCAGCAGTACCCCGGGACAGGGCCTCACAGATACGCAGTATTTT
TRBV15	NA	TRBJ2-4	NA	CATSRDRGPAKNIQYF	TGTGCCACCAGCAGAGATAGAGGGCCAGCCAAAAACATTCAGTACTTC
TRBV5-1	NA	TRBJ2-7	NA	CASTLGQGSYEQYF	TGCGCCAGCACCCTGGGTCAGGGCTCCTACGAGCAGTACTTC
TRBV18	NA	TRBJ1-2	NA	CASSPGQDANYGYTF	TGTGCCAGCTCACCAGGACAAGACGCTAACTATGGCTACACCTTC
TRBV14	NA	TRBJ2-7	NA	CASSPQISYEQYF	TGTGCCAGCAGCCCCCAGATTTCCTACGAGCAGTACTTC
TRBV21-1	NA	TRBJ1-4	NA	CASSKGPGTITPNEKLFF	TGTGCCAGCAGCAAAGGCCCGGGTACCATTACCCCGAATGAAAAACTGTTTTTT
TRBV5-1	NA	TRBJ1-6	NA	CASSLFDMGSSPLHF	TGCGCCAGCAGCTTATTCGACATGGGCAGTTCACCCCTCCACTTT
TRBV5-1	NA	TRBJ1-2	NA	CASSSRDKGRIGDYGYTF	TGCGCCAGCAGCTCCCGGGACAAGGGCCGCATTGGGGACTATGGCTACACCTTC
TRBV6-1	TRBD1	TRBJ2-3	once	CASSEAGGADTQYF	TGTGCCAGCAGTGAAGCAGGGGGCGCAGATACGCAGTATTTT
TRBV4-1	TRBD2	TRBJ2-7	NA	CASSRWGLAGDEQYF	TGCGCCAGCAGCCGCTGGGGACTAGCGGGAGACGAGCAGTACTTC
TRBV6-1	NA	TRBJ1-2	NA	CASSEGTVVYGYTF	TGTGCCAGCAGTGAAGGGACAGTGGTCTATGGCTACACCTTC
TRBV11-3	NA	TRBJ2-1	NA	CASSPSRDYEQFF	TGTGCCAGCAGCCCCTCTAGGGACTATGAGCAGTTCTTC
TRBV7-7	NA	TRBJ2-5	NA	CASSLRSGQYQQETQYF	TGTGCCAGCAGCCTCCGGTCTGGGCAATACCAGCAAGAGACCCAGTACTTC
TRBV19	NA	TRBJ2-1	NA	CASSIEFGGSYNEQFF	TGTGCCAGTAGTATTGAATTCGGGGGTTCCTACAATGAGCAGTTCTTC
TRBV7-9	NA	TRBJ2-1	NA	CASSPLSGYNEQFF	TGTGCCAGCAGCCCCCTAAGCGGATACAATGAGCAGTTCTTC
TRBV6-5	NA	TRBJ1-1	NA	CASSYSRGRGTEAFF	TGTGCCAGCAGTTACTCACGTGGGAGGGGAACTGAAGCTTTCTTT
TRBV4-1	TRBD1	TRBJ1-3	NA	CASSQTGTGLLNTIYF	TGCGCCAGCAGCCAAACAGGGACAGGTCTCCTAAACACCATATATTTT